The 11 T cell receptor beta chains given below trace back to one sample, sequenced in a study of T cell repertoires in aging, cancer and after chemotherapy. Peripheral blood genomic DNA, not sorted cells or RNA, was the template. Rearranged V-D-J TRB sequences were amplified with a mixed TRB-A/B primer pool. TCRdb reprocessed the multiplex PCR reads via MiXCR and lists one record per CDR3 protein. The sample consists of around 2,800 distinct CDR3 sequences, 28% of them appearing once. The specimen was blood. These receptor sequences come from a human donor with a solid tumor.

This clonotype is categorized as medium-sized. The chain employs TRBV30 and TRBJ1-2; D is undetermined. The V gene lost 2 bases and the J gene lost 2 bases, with 18 bases spanning the gap. The CDR3 is 16 amino acids. Germline CDR1 and CDR2: GTSNPN and SVGIG (reference sequence). The CDR3 sequence: CAWSPPHKRPNYGYTF. The CDR3 DNA reads TGTGCCTGGAGTCCCCCCCATAAAAGACCGAACTATGGCTACACCTTC.

The V gene is TRBV6-5, the J gene TRBJ2-3; TRBD2 agrees at 10 bases. With 6 bases clipped from V and 0 bases from J, the junction kept 6 bases outside the gene matches. Germline CDR1 reads MNHEY; CDR2 reads SVGAGI. This CDR3 region has 16 residues. Written as DNA, the CDR3 is TGTGCCAGCAGAACTGATAGCGGGGGGAGCACAGATACGCAGTATTTT. Translation gives CASRTDSGGSTDTQYF.

The chain employs TRBV24-1 and TRBJ2-7; D uncertain. The germline V and J ends were trimmed by 4 bases and 8 bases, with 11 bases remaining between them. Germline V lookup: CDR1 KGHDR, CDR2 SFDVKD. This CDR3 contains 12 residues. In DNA, the CDR3 is TGTGCCACCAGTGACGGGTCTTACAAGCAGTACTTC. Translation: CATSDGSYKQYF.

In its sample, this clonotype was seen a few times. The chain has TRBV5-5 and TRBJ2-5, with TRBD1 identical over 11 bases. V was pared by 4 bases and J by 0 bases, with 5 bases of the junction left unmatched. The CDR3 loop spans 16 amino acids. CDR1 and CDR2 (germline): SGHKS, YYEKEE (reference sequence). CDR3 sequence (DNA): TGTGCCAGCAGCCCGGACAGGGGGCTGTACCAAGAGACCCAGTACTTC. Its protein is CASSPDRGLYQETQYF.

The chain recombines TRBV7-2 with TRBJ1-6; the D is unclear. Germline loops: CDR1 SGHTA, CDR2 FQGNSA. V was clipped by 5 bases and J by 10 bases, with 9 bases between them. The CDR3 has 12 residues. The CDR3 region is CASSPSWSPLHF. The CDR3 region has the DNA TGTGCCAGCAGCCCGAGTTGGTCACCCCTCCACTTT.

This clonotype counts as medium-sized. The V and J genes are TRBV10-3 and TRBJ2-2, with TRBD2 matching over 9 bases. The germline V gene encodes CDR1 ENHRY and CDR2 SYGVKD. This CDR3 is 18 amino acids long. After removal of 3 bases from V and 1 base from J, the junction contained 9 bases not matched to a gene. The CDR3 reads CAISDPGISGGNTGELFF. Written as DNA, the CDR3 is TGTGCCATCAGTGACCCGGGGATTAGCGGGGGGAACACCGGGGAGCTGTTTTTT.

The chain has TRBV7-9 and TRBJ2-7; D might be TRBD2 (5 bases). CDR3 size: 11 residues. Deletions cut 8 bases from V and 3 bases from J, with 8 bases between. Germline V gene lookup returns CDR1 SEHNR and CDR2 FQNEAQ (reference sequence). The CDR3 bases are TGTGCCAGCGGGGAGAGCTACGAGCAGTACTTC. This sequence encodes CASGESYEQYF. The complete variable domain, with remaining parts taken from reference TRBV7-9 and TRBJ2-7, reads DTGVSQNPRHKITKRGQNVTFRCDPISEHNRLYWYRQTLGQGPEFLTYFQNEAQLEKSRLLSDRFSAERPKGSFSTLEIQRTEQGDSAMYLCASGESYEQYFGPGTRLTVT.

This clonotype rates as medium-sized. This chain uses TRBV6-5 with TRBJ1-2, with a weak D call TRBD1 (6 bases). Germline V CDR1 and CDR2: MNHEY, SVGAGI. Trimming shortened V by 4 bases and J by 3 bases, and 21 bases separated the two germline ends. The CDR3 covers 17 residues. The CDR3 nucleotides are TGTGCCAGCAGTTCCGCAGGGAGCAGGGGTAATTACTATGGCTACACCTTC. It specifies CASSSAGSRGNYYGYTF.

This clonotype is medium-sized within its sample. V gene TRBV6-6 combines with J gene TRBJ1-6; TRBD1 is a possible D gene (5 bases). Trimming took off 0 bases at V and 3 bases at J, with 6 bases between the two ends. The CDR3 is made up of 15 amino acids. The germline gives CDR1 MNHNY, CDR2 SVGAGI (reference sequence). CDR3 nucleotide sequence: TGTGCCAGCAGTTACTCGCAGGGCTATAATTCACCCCTCCACTTT. It translates to CASSYSQGYNSPLHF.

Relative to its sample, this clonotype is medium-sized. The chain recombines TRBV30 with TRBJ2-3; D remains unclear. CDR3 size: 13 residues. Germline CDR1 is GTSNPN and CDR2 is SVGIG (reference sequence). The ends were cut back, 4 bases at V and 0 bases at J, with 8 bases in the middle. CDR3 region: CAWTVTSTDTQYF. The CDR3 DNA follows: TGTGCCTGGACGGTGACTAGCACAGATACGCAGTATTTT.

The gene calls are TRBV6-5 and TRBJ2-1, with 15 bases identical to TRBD2. Germline V lookup: CDR1 MNHEY, CDR2 SVGAGI. This CDR3 has 19 amino acids. V was clipped by 6 bases and J by 7 bases; unmatched bases: 16. The CDR3 DNA follows: TGTGCCAGCAGCCCGATCCCTGGACTAGCGGGGGGGTTGAGGAATGAGCAGTTCTTC. Translating it yields CASSPIPGLAGGLRNEQFF.